This passage covers 8 T cell receptor beta chains from one sample sequenced in a study of monozygotic twins with inflammatory bowel disease. From its re-call of the 5' RACE reads, TCRdb lists each CDR3 protein once, without DNA. This sample's table reports about 450,000 distinct CDR3 sequences. The sample taken for sequencing was blood. Receptors originate from a human donor with ulcerative colitis or Crohn's disease, or a healthy co-twin of an affected twin (not recorded which).

The chain links TRBV7-2 to TRBJ1-5. CDR1 is SGHTA, CDR2 FQGNSA, per germline. The CDR3 is 13 amino acids. This chain's CDR3 is CASSLVDGQPQHF.

This chain connects TRBV4-1 to TRBJ1-2; without DNA, the TCRdb call of TRBD1 cannot be checked. Germline assignment: CDR1 MGHRA and CDR2 YSYEKL. The CDR3 has 16 amino acids. CDR3 region: CASSHPNRQDHYGYTF.

V usage is TRBV5-6 and J usage is TRBJ2-3. Looked up from germline, CDR1 is SGHDT and CDR2 is YYEEEE. The CDR3 runs 15 residues. CDR3 protein: CASSLVPMSSDTQYF.

The rearrangement joins TRBV30 to TRBJ2-3; TCRdb outputs TRBD1, but without DNA this stays unchecked. The CDR3 contains 15 residues. Germline values: CDR1 GTSNPN, CDR2 SVGIG (reference sequence). The CDR3 here is CAWSMRGGAPDTQYF.

The CDR3 is CASSPYSSYEQYF. This sequence joins TRBV18 and TRBJ2-7. Germline CDR1 KGHSH, CDR2 LQKENI. There are 13 residues in the CDR3.

The chain employs TRBV5-5 and TRBJ1-3. The CDR3 consists of 16 residues. In germline, CDR1 is SGHKS, CDR2 YYEKEE (reference sequence). The CDR3 loop reads CASSLQEGSSGNTIYF.

This chain connects TRBV21-1 to TRBJ2-3; TCRdb designates TRBD1, a call that cannot be tested without DNA. TRBV21-1 constitutes a pseudogene. The CDR3 sequence is 18 residues long. The CDR3: CASSKLKGQGARADTQYF.

The V gene is TRBV29-1, the J gene TRBJ2-6. The CDR3 is 16 amino acids. Per germline, CDR1 SQVTM and CDR2 ANQGSEA. The CDR3 is CSVRGPGNSGANVLTF.